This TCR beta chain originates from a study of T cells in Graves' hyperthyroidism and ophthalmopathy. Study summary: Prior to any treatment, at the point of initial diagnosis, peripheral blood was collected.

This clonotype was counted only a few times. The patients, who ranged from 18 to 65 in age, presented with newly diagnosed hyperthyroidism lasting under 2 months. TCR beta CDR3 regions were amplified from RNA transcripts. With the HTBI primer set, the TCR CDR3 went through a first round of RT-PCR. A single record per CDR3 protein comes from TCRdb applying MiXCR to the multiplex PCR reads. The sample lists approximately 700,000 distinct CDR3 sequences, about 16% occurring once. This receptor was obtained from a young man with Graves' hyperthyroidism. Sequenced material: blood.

CDR3 nucleotides: TGCGCCAGCAGCCACCAGGACGTAACCGAGCAGTACTTC. Its protein is CASSHQDVTEQYF. The rearrangement joins TRBV4-1 to TRBJ2-7; D gene uncertain. Germline lookup yields CDR1 MGHRA and CDR2 YSYEKL. The length of the CDR3 is 13 residues. Trimming removed 3 bases from V and 6 bases from J, with 12 bases in between.